This entry lists 21 T cell receptor beta chains sequenced from one sample in a study of early T cells in non-severe SARS-CoV-2 infection. Each CDR3 protein gets one entry after TCRdb re-called the 5' RACE reads with MiXCR. Of over 9,000 distinct CDR3 sequences listed, 4.8% are singletons. The sequencing input was whole blood. The receptor set was obtained from an adult who was a healthcare worker with PCR-confirmed SARS-CoV-2 infection or an uninfected control (not recorded which).

Sample share makes this clonotype medium-sized. The chain links TRBV9 to TRBJ1-4; 8 bases agree with TRBD1. Per germline, CDR1 SGDLS and CDR2 YYNGEE. The CDR3 contains 17 residues. V gave up 0 bases and J gave up 8 bases; unmatched junction bases: 12. The CDR3 coding sequence is TGTGCCAGCAGCGTAGAGGACGGTAGCCGGGACAGGGAAAAACTGTTTTTT. Protein sequence: CASSVEDGSRDREKLFF.

At least ten counts were recorded for this clonotype. The chain uses TRBV7-6 and TRBJ2-1; D tentatively reads TRBD1 or TRBD2 (6 bases each). The ends were cut back, 1 base at V and 9 bases at J, with 10 bases in the middle. The CDR3 is 13 amino acids. CDR1 and CDR2 from the germline V gene are SGHVS and FNYEAQ. CDR3 coding DNA: TGTGCCAGCAGCTTAGGGGGGGCGGGTGAGCAGTTCTTC. The encoded protein is CASSLGGAGEQFF.

This clonotype has ten or more counts. The chain employs TRBV6-6 and TRBJ2-7; TRBD1 matches at 8 bases. The CDR3 has 14 amino acids. With 8 bases clipped from V and 0 bases from J, the junction kept 6 bases outside the gene matches. The germline V gene encodes CDR1 MNHNY and CDR2 SVGAGI (reference sequence). The DNA for the CDR3 is TGTGCCAGCGCGACCGGGACAGGCTCCTACGAGCAGTACTTC. It encodes CASATGTGSYEQYF.

This clonotype ranks as medium-sized. The V gene is TRBV5-8, the J gene TRBJ1-5, with unresolved D. The V and J ends lost 4 bases and 4 bases respectively, with 6 bases between them. Per the germline V gene, CDR1 is SGHTS and CDR2 is YDEGEE. The CDR3 totals 12 residues. The CDR3 loop reads CASSQPNQPQHF. The CDR3 nucleotides read TGTGCCAGCAGCCAACCTAATCAGCCCCAGCATTTT.

This clonotype showed up many times. The CDR3 spells CSAYRTLVETQYF. CDR3 nucleotides: TGCAGTGCTTACCGGACTCTAGTGGAGACCCAGTACTTC. The V call is TRBV20-1, the J call TRBJ2-5; D is perhaps TRBD2 (5 bases). Germline loops: CDR1 DFQATT, CDR2 SNEGSKA (reference sequence). This CDR3 region has 13 residues. V dropped 5 bases and J dropped 5 bases, with 15 bases sitting between them.

With respect to this clonotype: A much larger clone lies one base from this, so it may be a read error. The V and J genes are TRBV12-3 or TRBV12-4 and TRBJ1-1; D is unresolved. The CDR3 spans 14 residues. CDR3 residues: CASSLPPYHTEAYF. DNA of the CDR3: TGTGCCAGCAGCCTTCCACCTTACCACACTGAAGCTTACTTT.

The CDR3 DNA reads TGTGCCAGCAGCCAGACGGGCGGGCCATACAATGAGCAGTTCTTC. This gives the protein CASSQTGGPYNEQFF. The J gene is TRBJ2-1, the V gene TRBV5-4; tentatively, D is TRBD2 (5 bases). In germline, CDR1 is SGHNT, CDR2 YYREEE (reference sequence). V lost 4 bases and J 4 bases, leaving 15 bases between the germline ends. The CDR3 extends over 15 amino acids.

The chain carries TRBV12-3 or TRBV12-4 and TRBJ1-5; no clear D gene. The CDR3 covers 16 residues. Trimming pared 4 bases from V and 1 base from J, leaving 14 bases between. The chain's CDR3 is CASSYSASGSNQPQHF. The CDR3 coding sequence is TGTGCCAGCAGTTACTCAGCCTCTGGAAGCAATCAGCCCCAGCATTTT.

Many counts were recorded for this clonotype. V and J are TRBV7-2 and TRBJ2-4; D is uncertain. The V and J ends lost 0 bases and 1 base respectively, with 4 bases between them. The CDR3 is 14 amino acids. The V gene's germline CDR1 is SGHTA and CDR2 FQGNSA. For the CDR3, the DNA is TGTGCCAGCAGCTTAGCTTGGGCCAAAAACATTCAGTACTTC. It is translated as CASSLAWAKNIQYF.

In its sample, this clonotype was seen many times. The V gene is TRBV11-3, the J gene TRBJ2-2; D not certain. Germline V gene sequence: CDR1 SGHNT, CDR2 YENEEA. This CDR3 comprises 13 residues. Trimming took off 1 base at V and 5 bases at J, with 5 bases between the two ends. The CDR3 nucleotides read TGTGCCAGCAGCTTAGTAGGAACCGGGGAGCTGTTTTTT. Its protein product is CASSLVGTGELFF.

There are many counts of this clonotype. CDR3 amino acids: CASSDGIITDTQYF. DNA for the CDR3: TGTGCCAGCAGTGATGGGATAATTACAGATACGCAGTATTTT. This rearrangement joins TRBV7-2 to TRBJ2-3; D unresolved. The germline gives CDR1 SGHTA, CDR2 FQGNSA. The length of the CDR3 is 14 residues. Trimming removed 6 bases from V and 3 bases from J, with 13 bases in between.

By frequency in the sample, this clonotype is medium-sized (0.01 to 0.1%). The gene calls are TRBV7-9 and TRBJ1-5; D uncertain. With 2 bases removed from V and 4 bases from J, the gap between germline ends came to 9 bases. The CDR3 runs 14 residues. The germline gives CDR1 SEHNR, CDR2 FQNEAQ (reference sequence). CDR3 loop: CASSLPTENQPQHF. Written as DNA, the CDR3 is TGTGCCAGCAGCTTACCGACGGAAAATCAGCCCCAGCATTTT.

This clonotype was counted at least ten times. The chain recombines TRBV20-1 with TRBJ2-2; 7 bases align to TRBD2. The V and J ends lost 5 bases and 7 bases, in that order; junction bases with no gene match: 7. The germline CDR1 and CDR2 sequences are DFQATT and SNEGSKA (reference sequence). This CDR3 spans 13 amino acids. CDR3 in DNA: TGCAGTGCTTTCAGGCCGGGGGGCGGGGAGCTGTTTTTT. This translates into CSAFRPGGGELFF.

The J gene is TRBJ2-1, the V gene TRBV7-6, with a possible D match to TRBD2 (6 bases). Germline CDR1 is SGHVS and CDR2 is FNYEAQ. The V gene lost 2 bases and the J gene lost 1 base, with 18 bases spanning the gap. There are 18 residues in the CDR3. The CDR3 nucleotides read TGTGCCAGCAGCTTAAAAGTCGCGGGGCTTGGGTCCTACAATGAGCAGTTCTTC. Amino acids: CASSLKVAGLGSYNEQFF. The complete variable domain, with remaining parts taken from reference TRBV7-6 and TRBJ2-1, reads GAGVSQSPRYKVTKRGQDVALRCDPISGHVSLYWYRQALGQGPEFLTYFNYEAQQDKSGLPNDRFSAERPEGSISTLTIQRTEQRDSAMYRCASSLKVAGLGSYNEQFFGPGTRLTVL.

This chain uses TRBV6-6 with TRBJ2-7; no clear D gene. V lost 2 bases to trimming and J lost 0 bases, with 11 bases between them. Germline values: CDR1 MNHNY, CDR2 SVGAGI (reference sequence). This CDR3 is 15 amino acids long. CDR3 region: CASSYDPPPSYEQYF. As DNA, the CDR3 is TGTGCCAGCAGTTACGACCCCCCTCCCTCCTACGAGCAGTACTTC.

This clonotype is categorized as medium-sized. The rearrangement joins TRBV11-2 to TRBJ2-1; D is unresolved. Per germline, CDR1 SGHAT and CDR2 FQNNGV. V lost 0 bases, J lost 5 bases, and 5 bases lay in between. The CDR3 spans 13 residues. The CDR3 protein is CASSLDRNNEQFF. CDR3 DNA sequence: TGTGCCAGCAGCTTAGATCGAAACAATGAGCAGTTCTTC.

This clonotype has at least ten counts. The V gene is TRBV20-1, the J gene TRBJ2-3; 9 nucleotides match TRBD2. Germline lookup yields CDR1 DFQATT and CDR2 SNEGSKA (reference sequence). The junction had 7 bases not matched to a gene; V was cut back by 6 bases and J by 3 bases. The CDR3 runs 14 residues. The CDR3 reads CSAKTSGTTDTQYF. In DNA form, the CDR3 reads TGCAGTGCCAAGACTAGCGGAACAACAGATACGCAGTATTTT.

This clonotype was seen at least ten times. The chain joins TRBV24-1 to TRBJ2-3; 11 nucleotides match TRBD2. The CDR3 is 14 residues long. With V trimmed by 11 bases and J by 1 base, 4 bases remained unmatched. CDR1 is KGHDR, CDR2 SFDVKD, per germline. This chain's CDR3 is CAKGLAACTDTQYF. The CDR3 coding sequence is TGTGCCAAGGGACTAGCGGCTTGCACAGATACGCAGTATTTT.

The table lists this clonotype with a few counts. This chain connects TRBV5-1 to TRBJ1-3; 7 bases are shared with TRBD1. The V segment lost 4 bases and the J segment 4 bases; nucleotides outside the gene matches: 5. Germline V CDR1 and CDR2: SGHRS, YFSETQ. This CDR3 has 14 residues. In DNA, the CDR3 is TGCGCCAGCAGCCAGACAGGGACCGGAAACACCATATATTTT. This gives the protein CASSQTGTGNTIYF.

This chain joins TRBV12-3 or TRBV12-4 and TRBJ1-6, with TRBD1 as a possible D gene (5 bases). The CDR3 contains 14 residues. Deletions cut 10 bases from V and 7 bases from J, with 17 bases between. The CDR3 loop reads CATQTAGGNSPLHF. The CDR3 DNA reads TGTGCCACCCAGACCGCGGGGGGAAATTCACCCCTCCACTTT.

This clonotype was found a few times. The chain employs TRBV20-1 and TRBJ1-1, with 12 bases lining up with TRBD1. Germline V gene sequence: CDR1 DFQATT, CDR2 SNEGSKA (reference sequence). The CDR3 consists of 15 residues. This chain's CDR3 is CRAGQGARGATEAFF. The CDR3 DNA follows: TGCAGGGCGGGACAGGGGGCGCGAGGGGCTACTGAAGCTTTCTTT.